This T cell receptor (beta chain) is from a study of blood T cell repertoires in COVID-19. Study-wide background: The samples span acute and convalescent COVID-19 from the United States, Italy and Spain. From T cells, B-cell-depleted T cells, or PBMCs came the material, which was cDNA or gDNA.

Per the original methods: Estimated nucleated cell counts came from reference gene primer amplification. Using immunoSEQ multiplex PCR, the repertoire was profiled, and TCRdb retains in-frame clones only, with some absent. Clone size and the V and J calls come from that table; the DNA yielded D and trimming. The profile covers around 190,000 clones, with 75% to 90% appearing a single time and around 8% taken by the ten largest. Germline-derived CDR1 and CDR2 are SNHLY and FYNNEI. Trimming at V came to 6 bases and at J to 6 bases, leaving 7 bases not matched to a gene. The CDR3 runs 16 residues. The chain uses TRBV2 and TRBJ2-4; TRBD2 agrees at 14 bases. The receptor comes from a woman between 55 and 75 years old with acute or convalescent COVID-19. Sequences were obtained from peripheral blood. Written as DNA, the CDR3 is TGTGCCAGCAGGGTGACTAGCGGGAGGGGGCTAAACATTCAGTACTTC. Translating it yields CASRVTSGRGLNIQYF.